The sequence of this TCR beta chain was determined in a study of PD-1 blockade in classical Hodgkin lymphoma. Findings and caveats of the study: The study reported lower baseline TCR diversity in newly diagnosed patients than in healthy donors.

Regarding this clone: The antigen is not known.

Sample time point: newly diagnosed, previously untreated cHL patient sample. CD8+ T cells were isolated from thawed PBMCs by magnetic negative selection. What served as comparison were PBMCs in newly diagnosed, untreated classical Hodgkin lymphoma. Sequencing was performed with immunoSEQ multiplex PCR; in TCRdb, only in-frame clones are kept and a portion is missing. Of approximately 9,300 clones in the sample, 65% to 90% were seen once. The sequence was collected from a human donor with classical Hodgkin lymphoma. Material for sequencing was CD8+ T cells from blood.

The CDR3 is CSVAGRGDYYEQYF. DNA for the CDR3: TGCAGCGTGGCAGGACGGGGAGACTACTACGAGCAGTACTTC. The chain is built from TRBV29-1 and TRBJ2-7, with D possibly matching TRBD2 (5 bases). CDR1 is SQVTM, CDR2 ANQGSEA, per germline. This CDR3 contains 14 residues. Deletions cut 6 bases from V and 3 bases from J, with 18 bases between.